Described below is a single T cell receptor (beta chain) sequence and its context. What it binds is not known. This entry comes from a study of cytomegalovirus exposure and HLA in healthy donors. Researchers ran the PCR with 60 Vbeta and 13 Jbeta primers. Generated by immunoSEQ multiplex PCR, the TCRdb table keeps only in-frame clones and is missing some. The sample yields 190,000 or so clones, under 90% seen once. Whole-study results and caveats: Later, an analysis found that common viral pathogens appeared to be linked with several of the most significant clusters.

The V gene's germline CDR1 is LNHDA and CDR2 SQIVND (reference sequence). The CDR3 sequence is 17 residues long. Trimming left V 3 bases short and J 3 bases short, with 18 bases between. J is TRBJ1-5 and V is TRBV19, with D unclear. The material sequenced was PBMCs. The clonotype was recovered from a boy aged 2 to 9 in good health and CMV-seronegative. CDR3 nucleotides: TGTGCCAGTAGTATCTGGATTCTTCCGGAGCCCAATCAGCCCCAGCATTTT. It encodes CASSIWILPEPNQPQHF.